The 16 T cell receptor beta chains below were found in one sample sequenced in a study of T cells in Graves' hyperthyroidism and ophthalmopathy. Amplified regions were TCR beta CDR3 sequences from RNA transcripts. HTBI primers were employed in a first-round RT-PCR of the TCR CDR3. TCRdb fed the multiplex PCR reads into MiXCR, producing one record per CDR3 protein. The data contain about 610,000 distinct CDR3 sequences, roughly 14% of them singletons. The material sequenced was blood. The receptors derive from a woman aged 40 to 49 with Graves' ophthalmopathy.

The rearrangement links TRBV7-9 to TRBJ2-7; D unclear. In germline, CDR1 is SEHNR, CDR2 FQNEAQ (reference sequence). V shed 5 bases and J shed 5 bases, with 13 bases lying between them. This CDR3 contains 13 residues. CDR3 sequence (DNA): TGTGCCAGCAGCCCCGAAAGTCCTAACGAGCAGTACTTC. Its protein is CASSPESPNEQYF. The entire variable domain, with the rest obtained from reference TRBV7-9 and TRBJ2-7, is as follows: DTGVSQNPRHKITKRGQNVTFRCDPISEHNRLYWYRQTLGQGPEFLTYFQNEAQLEKSRLLSDRFSAERPKGSFSTLEIQRTEQGDSAMYLCASSPESPNEQYFGPGTRLTVT.

In this sample, this clonotype turned up many times. The V and J genes are TRBV6-5 and TRBJ1-5; a weak D match, TRBD1 (6 bases). V dropped 4 bases and J dropped 6 bases, with 10 bases sitting between them. The CDR3 has 13 residues. The germline V gene encodes CDR1 MNHEY and CDR2 SVGAGI. CDR3 nucleotides: TGTGCCAGCAGTTCAGGGGTGCGTCAGCCCCAGCATTTT. It yields the protein CASSSGVRQPQHF.

V usage is TRBV20-1 and J usage is TRBJ1-5; D gene unclear. Trimming pared 7 bases from V and 3 bases from J, leaving 19 bases between. The CDR3 spans 15 residues. Germline V gene data show CDR1 as DFQATT and CDR2 as SNEGSKA (reference sequence). The DNA of the CDR3 is TGCAGTGTCACGGACCTCACGACCTACAATCAGCCCCAGCATTTT. This sequence encodes CSVTDLTTYNQPQHF.

This clonotype was seen more than once but under ten times. This sequence joins TRBV20-1 and TRBJ2-4; the D gene is possibly TRBD2 (6 bases). V was clipped by 6 bases and J by 6 bases, with 12 bases between them. CDR1 DFQATT and CDR2 SNEGSKA come from the germline V gene (reference sequence). The CDR3 is 12 residues long. CDR3 in DNA: TGCAGTGCGGGGGACTTGGGAAACATTCAGTACTTC. Its translation is CSAGDLGNIQYF.

This clonotype has at least ten counts. The chain is built from TRBV7-3 and TRBJ1-1, with D possibly matching TRBD1 (6 bases). V dropped 5 bases and J dropped 1 base, with 11 bases sitting between them. Per germline, CDR1 SGHTA and CDR2 FQGTGA. This CDR3 contains 14 residues. CDR3 loop: CASSQGGSNTEAFF. CDR3 bases: TGTGCCAGCAGCCAAGGGGGATCGAACACTGAAGCTTTCTTT. Full variable domain (missing parts from reference TRBV7-3 and TRBJ1-1): GAGVSQTPSNKVTEKGKYVELRCDPISGHTALYWYRQSLGQGPEFLIYFQGTGAADDSGLPNDRFFAVRPEGSVSTLKIQRTERGDSAVYLCASSQGGSNTEAFFGQGTRLTVV.

This clonotype was found many times. This chain uses TRBV6-1 with TRBJ2-2, with 9 bases lining up with TRBD1. V dropped 4 bases and J dropped 5; count of bases not matched to a gene: 8. Looked up from germline, CDR1 is MNHNS and CDR2 is SASEGT. This CDR3 comprises 16 residues. The CDR3 sequence is CASSGDRVGVTGELFF. CDR3 DNA: TGTGCCAGCAGTGGGGACAGGGTAGGCGTTACCGGGGAGCTGTTTTTT.

This clonotype was seen many times. The J gene is TRBJ2-7, the V gene TRBV20-1; D remains unclear. The germline V gene has CDR1 DFQATT and CDR2 SNEGSKA (reference sequence). The CDR3 is made up of 13 amino acids. V dropped 3 bases and J dropped 2 bases, with 11 bases sitting between them. This CDR3 is CSARMPAAYEQYF. Here the CDR3 DNA reads TGCAGTGCTAGGATGCCTGCTGCCTACGAGCAGTACTTC.

Ten or more counts support this clonotype. This rearrangement joins TRBV2 to TRBJ1-3; no reliable D call. Germline CDR1 and CDR2: SNHLY and FYNNEI. Trimming stripped 1 base from V and 8 bases from J, with 3 bases between. The CDR3 loop spans 11 amino acids. This CDR3 is CASSEGDTIYF. CDR3 in DNA: TGTGCCAGCAGTGAAGGGGACACCATATATTTT.

At least ten counts were recorded for this clonotype. CDR3 DNA sequence: TGCAGCGTTCAGACTAGCGCTTCTGATACGCAGTATTTT. Protein: CSVQTSASDTQYF. This sequence joins TRBV29-1 and TRBJ2-3, with 8 bases that match TRBD2. In germline, CDR1 is SQVTM, CDR2 ANQGSEA. V shed 5 bases, J shed 6 bases, and the junction held 7 bases outside the gene matches. There are 13 residues in the CDR3.

This clonotype was recorded at least ten times. The chain combines TRBV6-2 or TRBV6-3 with TRBJ2-7; 7 positions match TRBD1. Germline CDR1 and CDR2: MNHEY and SVGEGT. V was clipped by 2 bases and J by 4 bases; unmatched bases: 2. This CDR3 spans 13 amino acids. The CDR3 nucleotides are TGTGCCAGCAGTTACCCGACAGGGTACGAGCAGTACTTC. It encodes CASSYPTGYEQYF.

This clonotype showed up many times. Written as DNA, the CDR3 is TGTGCCTGGAGTAGGGCAGGAAGGTCACCCCTCCACTTT. Amino acids: CAWSRAGRSPLHF. The genes are TRBV30 and TRBJ1-6; D is unresolved. Germline V gene sequence: CDR1 GTSNPN, CDR2 SVGIG (reference sequence). Trimming shortened V by 2 bases and J by 10 bases, and 12 bases separated the two germline ends. The CDR3 runs 13 residues. The variable domain in full, completed from reference TRBV30 and TRBJ1-6, reads SQTIHQWPATLVQPVGSPLSLECTVEGTSNPNLYWYRQAAGRGLQLLFYSVGIGQISSEVPQNLSASRPQDRQFILSSKKLLLSDSGFYLCAWSRAGRSPLHFGNGTRLTVT.

The CDR3 DNA reads TGTGCCAGTAGTATGAACAGGGTTTTTTTAGGCTACACCTTC. Translation: CASSMNRVFLGYTF. The chain has TRBV19 and TRBJ1-2; D possibly corresponds to TRBD1 (6 bases). V dropped 3 bases and J dropped 8 bases, with 16 bases sitting between them. Looked up from germline, CDR1 is LNHDA and CDR2 is SQIVND (reference sequence). CDR3 length: 14 amino acids.

The chain links TRBV30 to TRBJ1-2; D uncertain. Germline V gene lookup returns CDR1 GTSNPN and CDR2 SVGIG (reference sequence). V lost 1 base to trimming and J lost 2 bases, with 8 bases between them. The CDR3 has 13 amino acids. The CDR3 loop reads CAWSGPLNYGYTF. The CDR3 region has the DNA TGTGCCTGGAGTGGTCCCTTAAACTATGGCTACACCTTC.

This clonotype was found a few times. With a much larger clone just one base away, this may be a read error. Given the absence of the conserved phenylalanine or tryptophan at the CDR3 end, a read error is likely. The genes are TRBV29-1 and TRBJ2-2; TRBD2 matches at 11 bases. The CDR3 covers 17 residues. Germline trimming cut 0 bases from V and 2 bases from J; bases unmatched to any gene: 5. CDR1 is SQVTM and CDR2 is ANQGSEA in the germline V gene. The CDR3 DNA sequence: TGCAGCGTTGAAGAGACTAGCGGGACCACTAACACCGGGGAGCTGTTTTCT. Protein sequence: CSVEETSGTTNTGELFS.

This clonotype was counted ten times or more. The rearrangement joins TRBV7-9 to TRBJ2-1; D gene ambiguous. V lost 0 bases, J lost 5 bases, and 5 bases lay in between. The CDR3 loop spans 13 amino acids. CDR1 is SEHNR, CDR2 FQNEAQ, per germline (reference sequence). The DNA of the CDR3 is TGTGCCAGCAGCTTAGCCGCTAACAATGAGCAGTTCTTC. This sequence encodes CASSLAANNEQFF.

This clonotype was seen repeatedly, ten times or more. The rearrangement uses TRBV7-8 and TRBJ1-5; possible D gene TRBD1, 5 bases. The CDR3 totals 16 residues. The V gene lost 7 bases and the J gene lost 0 bases, with 16 bases spanning the gap. Germline CDR1 and CDR2: SGHVS and FQNEAQ. This CDR3 is CASTPEGSLSNQPQHF. The CDR3, as DNA: TGTGCCAGCACCCCAGAGGGGTCCCTTAGCAATCAGCCCCAGCATTTT. The full variable domain, in which reference TRBV7-8 and TRBJ1-5 provide the parts outside the CDR3, is GAGVSQSPRYKVAKRGQDVALRCDPISGHVSLFWYQQALGQGPEFLTYFQNEAQLDKSGLPSDRFFAERPEGSVSTLKIQRTQQEDSAVYLCASTPEGSLSNQPQHFGDGTRLSIL.